This record concerns one T cell receptor beta chain sequence. The target of this receptor is not known. No much larger clone exists at a distance of one base, and base qualities are not known. In the germline V gene, CDR1 corresponds to SGHDT and CDR2 to YYEEEE. There are 14 amino acids in the CDR3, from cysteine to phenylalanine inclusive. Only the CDR3 region is kept as DNA, spanning 42 bases read in frame from base 1. V is clipped by 4 bases and J by 10 bases, and the sequence between their germline boundaries is 21 bases long. The record originates from a study of tumor and adjacent non-tumor tissue in lung cancer (dated by TCRdb to 2017 to 2018). Study-level background: By cancer type, the cohort comprised some twelve adenocarcinoma patients, 2 squamous cell carcinoma patients and 1 small cell lung cancer patient. Fewer than 35 paired specimens, one tumor and one normal lung sample per patient, were profiled by TCRbeta CDR3 sequencing. The study compared bulk TCRbeta repertoires between lung tumor tissue and matched distant non-tumor lung tissue from more than twelve lung cancer patients. The approximately 15 enrolled patients, of whom some 10 were men and 5 were women, were aged about 30 to 80 years and were diagnosed with TNM stage I to III disease. A total of 95 million to 150 million productive TCRbeta reads were generated by sequencing, corresponding to an average of roughly 4 million reads per sample.

The library was produced with multiplex PCR. The reads were generated on an Illumina HiSeq 2500. TCRbeta libraries were built by three rounds of nested PCR using primers (Table S4), following protocols modified from ARM-PCR. Before sequencing, PCR products in the 200-500 bp range were cut out of the gel and cleaned up using the QIAquick gel extraction kit. The original methods were these. Trimmomatic was used to clean the reads, FLASH was used to merge the reads into complete CDR3 sequences, and MiTCR was used to assign the reads to V(D)J germline segments. Clonal diversity was computed as the inverse Simpson's index with VDJtools. A read counted as productive if the sequence was in-frame and lacked a premature stop codon. TCRdb trimmed the raw reads at Q25, called clones with MiXCR and kept productive beta chains. Rows with one shared CDR3 protein collapse into an entry with the most common genes and DNA. What appears here as the V and J calls and clone size reflects TCRdb's work, not the paper's. Across this sample there are approximately 68,000 distinct CDR3 sequences, with 73% seen only once. The ten largest account for 28% of the sample.

Bulk unsorted tissue served as the source for RNA extraction, and RNA quality was assessed using a NanoDrop ND-1000 and an Agilent 2100. The donors were newly diagnosed lung cancer patients admitted for thoracic surgery in China from August to November 2014 who had not received prior chemotherapy. The study excluded patients who had received radiotherapy or chemotherapy before or who had another cancer at the same time. Pieces of surgical tissue measuring about 1-2 cm3 were kept in RNAlater solution and stored at -80 degrees C until use. What the authors observed across the whole study: Tumor tissue showed significantly higher TCR diversity (inverse Simpson) than normal lung tissue, at roughly 390 vs 170 (P = 0.0075, Mann-Whitney U test). The cohort had only about 15 patients, and the authors noted that larger samples and more detailed clinical data are needed. Peripheral blood was not sequenced, so blood TCRbeta repertoires were not examined in the lung cancer patients of the study. A significantly larger cumulative share of the repertoire was made up by the top 100 clones in normal lung than in tumor tissue. TCR diversity was significantly higher in younger patients, and greater tumor TCR diversity was associated with shorter overall survival and shorter disease-free survival. The sequencing platform is not named in the methods, and unique molecular identifiers are not mentioned.

Sequencing input: lung tumor tissue. This receptor was taken from a man in his fifties or sixties with non-small cell lung cancer. This chain is built from TRBV5-6 and TRBJ2-7; possibly the D gene is TRBD2, per 6 matching bases. The DNA reads TGTGCCAGCAGCCCCCTGGAGGGAGGCGTCGAACAGTACTTC. It translates to CASSPLEGGVEQYF.